This T cell receptor beta chain was sequenced for a study of blood T cell repertoires in COVID-19. Looking at the study overall: COVID-19 samples collected from the United States, Italy and Spain covered acute and convalescent phases.

Germline CDR1 reads ENHRY; CDR2 reads SYGVKD. The CDR3 runs 15 residues. V lost 0 bases and J lost 3, with 6 bases in between. Authors' processing steps: Reference gene primer amplification gave nucleated cell count estimates. Data came from immunoSEQ multiplex PCR; TCRdb stores just in-frame clones and leaves some out. The V and J calls and clone size come from that table; D and trimming were worked out from the DNA. The data contain around 300,000 clones, about 89% of them singletons. Participants, about 18 to 90 years old, spanned 25 or so US areas. Participant-given clinical history determined each cohort assignment.

This TCR was sampled from a young woman who had recovered from COVID-19. Sequencing was carried out using PBMCs or T cells enriched from blood (not recorded which). The J gene is TRBJ1-6, the V gene TRBV10-3; D is ambiguous. CDR3 nucleotide sequence: TGTGCCATCAGTGAGTCGGCGGGCTATAATTCACCCCTCCACTTT. Translation: CAISESAGYNSPLHF.